A single sample gave rise to the 26 T cell receptor beta chains below, sequenced in a study of CD8 T cells in ankylosing spondylitis. Study-wide results and caveats: Typical of ankylosing spondylitis blood, it appeared, was a TCR beta motif of eight highly homologous variants.

TCRdb re-called the 5' RACE reads with MiXCR, one entry per CDR3 protein. This repertoire shows some 840,000 distinct CDR3 sequences, 12% found once; its top ten account for about 0.49%. Antigens of these TCRs are unknown. What was sequenced was blood, either unsorted or a sorted T cell fraction (not recorded which). The receptor set was obtained from a male donor with ankylosing spondylitis.

The chain recombines TRBV5-1 with TRBJ1-1, with D uncertain. This CDR3 is built from 15 residues. Between the trimmed V and J ends, which lost 1 base and 1 base, there was a span of 11 bases. Germline CDR1 and CDR2: SGHRS and YFSETQ. CDR3 protein: CASSLRWEANTEAFF. The CDR3 DNA reads as TGCGCCAGCAGCTTGAGGTGGGAGGCGAACACTGAAGCTTTCTTT.

There are many counts of this clonotype. This sequence joins TRBV7-3 and TRBJ2-3, with a weak D call TRBD1 (6 bases). The CDR3 has 19 amino acids. With 6 bases removed from V and 0 bases from J, the gap between germline ends came to 25 bases. The germline V gene encodes CDR1 SGHTA and CDR2 FQGTGA. The chain's CDR3 is CASSRWGHPSQASTDTQYF. DNA of the CDR3: TGTGCCAGCAGTCGGTGGGGACACCCTTCCCAAGCTAGCACAGATACGCAGTATTTT.

The chain links TRBV7-9 to TRBJ2-6; 10 bases map to TRBD1. Trimming took 7 bases from V and 2 from J; bases not matched to a gene: 8. This CDR3 has 17 amino acids. Germline CDR1 and CDR2: SEHNR and FQNEAQ (reference sequence). This CDR3 is CASTRTGGRPGANVLTF. The CDR3 DNA is TGTGCCAGCACCCGGACAGGGGGGCGCCCTGGGGCCAACGTCCTGACTTTC.

This clonotype was counted a few times. The chain employs TRBV20-1 and TRBJ1-1; D call uncertain. The germline V gene has CDR1 DFQATT and CDR2 SNEGSKA (reference sequence). This CDR3 is 13 amino acids long. Between the trimmed V and J ends, which lost 7 bases and 0 bases, there was a span of 12 bases. CDR3 sequence: CSEFGGLNTEAFF. The CDR3 DNA is TGCAGTGAATTTGGCGGATTGAACACTGAAGCTTTCTTT.

The chain has TRBV20-1 and TRBJ2-3, with TRBD2 matching over 9 bases. V gave up 3 bases and J gave up 4 bases; unmatched junction bases: 8. CDR3 length: 15 residues. From germline, CDR1 is DFQATT and CDR2 SNEGSKA (reference sequence). The CDR3: CSARSAGGGADTQYF. Here the CDR3 DNA reads TGCAGTGCTAGGTCAGCGGGAGGTGGCGCAGATACGCAGTATTTT.

This clonotype was counted only a few times. This chain links TRBV6-5 with TRBJ2-2, with D unresolved. Germline lookup yields CDR1 MNHEY and CDR2 SVGAGI. CDR3 length: 14 residues. V gave up 1 base and J gave up 4 bases, with 7 bases separating them. CDR3 amino acids: CASSYFRSTGELFF. The CDR3 DNA follows: TGTGCCAGCAGTTACTTCAGATCCACCGGGGAGCTGTTTTTT.

This clonotype turned up a few times. This chain uses TRBV5-1 with TRBJ1-1; 9 nucleotides line up with TRBD1. Germline V gene sequence: CDR1 SGHRS, CDR2 YFSETQ. This CDR3 contains 15 residues. The V gene end was trimmed by 2 bases and the J gene end by 3 bases; junction bases not matched to a gene: 5. The CDR3 reads CASSLQGAKDTEAFF. CDR3 coding DNA: TGCGCCAGCAGCTTACAGGGGGCAAAGGACACTGAAGCTTTCTTT.

This clonotype has a count of ten or more. The rearrangement uses TRBV18 and TRBJ1-2; D uncertain. Per germline, CDR1 KGHSH and CDR2 LQKENI. Trimming took off 5 bases at V and 7 bases at J, with 17 bases between the two ends. The CDR3 sequence is 14 residues long. CDR3 sequence (DNA): TGTGCCAGCTCATCGACGGTGGTCGAAGTTGGCTACACCTTC. This sequence encodes CASSSTVVEVGYTF.

This clonotype was picked up many times. The CDR3 coding sequence is TGTGCCAGCAGTCCCCTCCCGAGGACCCAAGAGACCCAGTACTTC. Translation: CASSPLPRTQETQYF. This chain connects TRBV6-1 to TRBJ2-5; no definite D call. The CDR3 consists of 15 residues. Germline-derived CDR1 and CDR2 are MNHNS and SASEGT. V was shortened by 5 bases and J by 1 base, with 14 bases between the two germline ends.

This clonotype was seen a single time. The chain is built from TRBV23-1 and TRBJ2-5, with D perhaps TRBD1 (7 bases). TRBV23-1 is designated an ORF whose function remains uncertain. The CDR3 extends over 13 amino acids. Trimming took 6 bases from V and 4 from J, leaving 12 bases between them. The CDR3 sequence is CASSQGEVETQYF. The CDR3 bases are TGCGCCAGCAGCCAGGGGGAGGTAGAGACCCAGTACTTC.

This clonotype was recorded a few times. The chain couples TRBV7-2 to TRBJ2-3; tentative D call: TRBD2 (6 bases). The CDR3 is made up of 14 amino acids. Trimming stripped 8 bases from V and 2 bases from J, with 14 bases between. Germline assignment: CDR1 SGHTA and CDR2 FQGNSA. CDR3 region: CASGRDFNTDTQYF. CDR3 nucleotide sequence: TGTGCCAGCGGAAGGGACTTTAACACAGATACGCAGTATTTT.

This clonotype was seen many times. This sequence joins TRBV7-2 and TRBJ1-5, with no clear D. The germline V gene has CDR1 SGHTA and CDR2 FQGNSA. Between the trimmed V and J ends, which lost 4 bases and 0 bases, there was a span of 10 bases. CDR3 size: 15 residues. CDR3 sequence reads: CASSYQRVSNQPQHF. The DNA of the CDR3 is TGTGCCAGCAGCTATCAGCGGGTTAGCAATCAGCCCCAGCATTTT.

This chain joins TRBV18 and TRBJ2-2; D is ambiguous. The V gene lost 0 bases and the J gene lost 3 bases, with 8 bases spanning the gap. CDR3 size: 15 residues. Per germline, CDR1 KGHSH and CDR2 LQKENI. As DNA, the CDR3 is TGTGCCAGCTCACCACCAGGACGGGACACCGGGGAGCTGTTTTTT. Encoded protein: CASSPPGRDTGELFF. Full variable domain (missing parts from reference TRBV18 and TRBJ2-2): NAGVMQNPRHLVRRRGQEARLRCSPMKGHSHVYWYRQLPEEGLKFMVYLQKENIIDESGMPKERFSAEFPKEGPSILRIQQVVRGDSAAYFCASSPPGRDTGELFFGEGSRLTVL.

The chain carries TRBV24-1 and TRBJ2-5, with 9 nucleotides matching TRBD2. The germline gives CDR1 KGHDR, CDR2 SFDVKD. V shed 1 base, J shed 3 bases, and the junction held 2 bases outside the gene matches. This CDR3 comprises 15 residues. CDR3 DNA: TGTGCCACCAGTGATTTCCCTAGCGGGAAAGAGACCCAGTACTTC. This codes for CATSDFPSGKETQYF.

The chain uses TRBV7-6 and TRBJ2-1; D is possibly TRBD1 or TRBD2 (5 bases each). The V and J ends lost 5 bases and 5 bases respectively, with 16 bases between them. Germline CDR1 and CDR2: SGHVS and FNYEAQ. The CDR3 has 15 residues. CDR3 in DNA: TGTGCCAGCAGCCTTCCTCCGGGACCCGACAATGAGCAGTTCTTC. Encoded protein: CASSLPPGPDNEQFF.

Many counts were recorded for this clonotype. The chain carries TRBV24-1 and TRBJ1-1; 7 nucleotides agree with TRBD1. The CDR3 has 16 residues. CDR1 is KGHDR, CDR2 SFDVKD, per germline. V trimming: 5 bases; J trimming: 1 base; junction bases outside the gene matches: 9. CDR3 nucleotide sequence: TGTGCCACCAGTGCTGCGACAGGGAGTGGGAACACTGAAGCTTTCTTT. Amino acid sequence: CATSAATGSGNTEAFF.

This sequence joins TRBV10-3 and TRBJ1-1; D gene uncertain. The ends were cut back, 0 bases at V and 7 bases at J, with 9 bases in the middle. This CDR3 contains 13 residues. Per germline, CDR1 ENHRY and CDR2 SYGVKD. The chain's CDR3 is CAISESSLYEAFF. The CDR3 DNA is TGTGCCATCAGTGAGTCGAGTCTTTATGAAGCTTTCTTT.

This clonotype was detected only a few times. The chain uses TRBV7-2 and TRBJ2-5, with no clear D. CDR1 and CDR2 from the germline V gene are SGHTA and FQGNSA. Trimming pared 5 bases from V and 4 bases from J, leaving 11 bases between. There are 13 residues in the CDR3. CDR3 residues: CASSRNFRETQYF. CDR3 DNA: TGTGCCAGCAGCCGAAACTTTCGAGAGACCCAGTACTTC.

This chain uses TRBV20-1 with TRBJ2-5, with D possibly TRBD2 on 5 matching bases. The ends were cut back, 2 bases at V and 4 bases at J, with 14 bases in the middle. The CDR3 runs 14 residues. The germline CDR1 and CDR2 sequences are DFQATT and SNEGSKA (reference sequence). The CDR3 DNA is TGCAGTGCTAGAAGGCAGGAGCGGAGAGAGACCCAGTACTTC. Encoded protein: CSARRQERRETQYF.

This clonotype was seen only a few times. V usage is TRBV10-3 and J usage is TRBJ1-5; D unresolved. The CDR3 loop spans 18 amino acids. V dropped 10 bases and J dropped 0 bases, with 25 bases sitting between them. CDR1 is ENHRY and CDR2 is SYGVKD in the germline V gene. CDR3: CATSLRASGTYSNQPQHF. In DNA form, the CDR3 reads TGTGCCACTTCCCTTAGGGCCTCCGGAACGTATAGCAATCAGCCCCAGCATTTT.

In this sample, this clonotype turned up a few times. The J gene is TRBJ2-7, the V gene TRBV6-2 or TRBV6-3, with a possible D match to TRBD2 (6 bases). Germline CDR1 and CDR2: MNHEY and SVGEGT. The CDR3 covers 14 residues. V lost 8 bases, J lost 6 bases, and 20 bases lay in between. The CDR3 DNA reads as TGTGCCAGCGGACTACGGGCCGCAACCGGCGAGCAGTACTTC. It codes for CASGLRAATGEQYF.

This sequence joins TRBV7-9 and TRBJ1-2, with 8 bases lining up with TRBD1. With 3 bases clipped from V and 5 bases from J, the junction kept 2 bases outside the gene matches. CDR1 and CDR2 (germline): SEHNR, FQNEAQ (reference sequence). The CDR3 is 13 residues long. The CDR3 DNA reads TGTGCCAGCAGCTTCAGGGGGCCGTATGGCTACACCTTC. It encodes CASSFRGPYGYTF.

The CDR3 reads CSASVSGANTGELFF. CDR3 coding DNA: TGCAGTGCTAGTGTATCCGGAGCGAACACCGGGGAGCTGTTTTTT. The rearrangement joins TRBV20-1 to TRBJ2-2; D uncertain. The germline V and J ends were trimmed by 3 bases and 0 bases, with 11 bases remaining between them. The length of the CDR3 is 15 residues. The germline gives CDR1 DFQATT, CDR2 SNEGSKA (reference sequence).

The V gene is TRBV9, the J gene TRBJ2-7; perhaps TRBD1 as D (5 bases). Trimming took 3 bases from V and 2 from J, leaving 12 bases between them. The CDR3 runs to 14 residues. Germline loops: CDR1 SGDLS, CDR2 YYNGEE. CDR3 in amino acids: CASSADTVPYEQYF. The CDR3 nucleotides read TGTGCCAGCAGCGCGGACACTGTCCCCTACGAGCAGTACTTC.

The chain links TRBV25-1 to TRBJ2-6; D remains ambiguous. CDR3 size: 15 residues. Germline lookup yields CDR1 MGHDK and CDR2 SYGVNS. The V end lost 3 bases, the J end lost 4 bases, and 10 bases lay between the germline ends. The CDR3 loop reads CASSDPLFGANVLTF. DNA for the CDR3: TGTGCCAGCAGTGATCCGCTCTTCGGGGCCAACGTCCTGACTTTC.

Only a few counts were recorded for this clonotype. The genes are TRBV7-2 and TRBJ1-4; D is uncertain. This CDR3 has 14 residues. V lost 5 bases, J lost 7 bases, and 14 bases lay in between. Germline lookup yields CDR1 SGHTA and CDR2 FQGNSA. The CDR3, as DNA: TGTGCCAGCAGCCCCCGGTCAGGTCGTGAAAAACTGTTTTTT. Its translation: CASSPRSGREKLFF. Drawing the rest from reference TRBV7-2 and TRBJ1-4, the complete variable domain is GAGVSQSPSNKVTEKGKDVELRCDPISGHTALYWYRQSLGQGLEFLIYFQGNSAPDKSGLPSDRFSAERTGGSVSTLTIQRTQQEDSAVYLCASSPRSGREKLFFGSGTQLSVL.